Below, 23 T cell receptor beta chains from the same sample are listed, as sequenced in a study of T cells in Graves' hyperthyroidism and ophthalmopathy. Regions amplified from RNA transcripts were the TCR beta CDR3 regions. The primer set for the first-round RT-PCR of the TCR CDR3 was HTBI. In TCRdb, the multiplex PCR reads were re-called with MiXCR into one record per CDR3 protein. The sample carries 650,000 to 750,000 distinct CDR3 sequences, 12% to 15% recorded once. Sequenced input: blood. Receptors originate from a woman aged 18-35 years with Graves' hyperthyroidism.

J is TRBJ2-2 and V is TRBV2; tentatively, D is TRBD1 or TRBD2 (5 bases each). V was cut by 5 bases and J by 7 bases, with 17 bases left in between. The CDR3 runs to 15 residues. The germline gives CDR1 SNHLY, CDR2 FYNNEI. DNA for the CDR3: TGTGCCAGCAGTACCGGGGACCCCTTCGGCGGGGAGCTGTTTTTT. This codes for CASSTGDPFGGELFF.

This clonotype was counted only a few times. This chain uses TRBV5-1 with TRBJ2-7, with 9 bases lining up with TRBD1. The CDR3 has 15 residues. Losses at the gene ends were 3 bases for V and 6 bases for J; bases not matched to a gene: 10. CDR1 SGHRS and CDR2 YFSETQ come from the germline V gene. In DNA form, the CDR3 reads TGCGCCAGCAGCTCCTGTCCGGGACAGGGTTGCGAGCAGTACTTC. Translating gives CASSSCPGQGCEQYF. Based on the CDR3 plus reference TRBV5-1 and TRBJ2-7, the full variable domain is KAGVTQTPRYLIKTRGQQVTLSCSPISGHRSVSWYQQTPGQGLQFLFEYFSETQRNKGNFPGRFSGRQFSNSRSEMNVSTLELGDSALYLCASSSCPGQGCEQYFGPGTRLTVT.

The chain is built from TRBV12-3 or TRBV12-4 and TRBJ2-3; 10 bases are shared with TRBD2. This CDR3 spans 17 amino acids. After removal of 5 bases from V and 9 bases from J, the junction contained 17 bases not matched to a gene. CDR3 coding DNA: TGTGCCAGCAGTCCGCAGGGTGGAGCGGGGGGGCGAGGGACGCAGTATTTT. Translated, it gives CASSPQGGAGGRGTQYF.

This clonotype was detected ten times or more. This chain connects TRBV7-2 to TRBJ1-1; D is possibly TRBD1 (5 bases). The V and J ends lost 3 bases and 4 bases respectively, with 9 bases between them. The CDR3 is 13 amino acids. Germline V gene sequence: CDR1 SGHTA, CDR2 FQGNSA. The CDR3 region has the DNA TGTGCCAGCAGCTTCCAGGGTTCCACTGAAGCTTTCTTT. As protein: CASSFQGSTEAFF.

A few counts support this clonotype. This chain joins TRBV28 and TRBJ2-1; perhaps D is TRBD1 or TRBD2 (5 bases each). This CDR3 is built from 17 residues. In germline, CDR1 is MDHEN, CDR2 SYDVKM. V was pared by 4 bases and J by 3 bases, with 19 bases between. The CDR3 region has the DNA TGTGCCAGCAGTTCAACCGGTCCCGGGACCGACTACAATGAGCAGTTCTTC. Translated, it gives CASSSTGPGTDYNEQFF.

This clonotype showed up many times. J is TRBJ2-2 and V is TRBV18; 8 nucleotides align to TRBD1. The V gene's germline CDR1 is KGHSH and CDR2 LQKENI. J gave up 5 bases and V 5 bases, and 1 base lay outside the gene matches. CDR3 size: 13 residues. The CDR3 spells CASSGTGTGELFF. CDR3 nucleotide sequence: TGTGCCAGCTCAGGGACAGGAACCGGGGAGCTGTTTTTT.

The chain recombines TRBV19 with TRBJ2-1, with TRBD2 matching over 8 bases. The CDR3 sequence is 15 residues long. In germline, CDR1 is LNHDA, CDR2 SQIVND (reference sequence). V lost 1 base and J lost 6; bases outside the gene matches: 5. The DNA for the CDR3 is TGTGCCAGTAGTATAGGAGCGGGGGCTGGCAATGAGCAGTTCTTC. This gives the protein CASSIGAGAGNEQFF.

This clonotype was recorded at least ten times. The V gene is TRBV5-1, the J gene TRBJ2-3; 13 bases match TRBD2. The germline V gene has CDR1 SGHRS and CDR2 YFSETQ. The CDR3 length is 16 residues. Losses at the gene ends were 7 bases for V and 2 bases for J; bases not matched to a gene: 7. CDR3 loop: CASRLAGGPITDTQYF. As DNA, the CDR3 is TGCGCCAGCCGACTAGCGGGAGGCCCGATCACAGATACGCAGTATTTT.

This clonotype was observed a few times. The genes are TRBV19 and TRBJ1-2; D not resolved. Germline assignment: CDR1 LNHDA and CDR2 SQIVND (reference sequence). Trimming left V 3 bases short and J 8 bases short, with 10 bases between. The length of the CDR3 is 12 residues. This CDR3 is CASSIRGNGYTF. CDR3 coding DNA: TGTGCCAGTAGTATCCGGGGAAACGGCTACACCTTC.

The chain recombines TRBV7-3 with TRBJ2-1, with a weak D call TRBD2 (5 bases). Trimming left V 2 bases short and J 4 bases short, with 15 bases between. This CDR3 spans 16 amino acids. The germline CDR1 and CDR2 sequences are SGHTA and FQGTGA. The CDR3 DNA reads TGTGCCAGCAGCTTATACTCGCTAGCCGAATACAATGAGCAGTTCTTC. Amino acids: CASSLYSLAEYNEQFF.

This clonotype was seen many times. This sequence joins TRBV28 and TRBJ1-5; no firm D call. With 2 bases removed from V and 5 bases from J, the gap between germline ends came to 10 bases. The length of the CDR3 is 14 residues. Per germline, CDR1 MDHEN and CDR2 SYDVKM. The CDR3 DNA reads TGTGCCAGCAGTTTACTAGGGCCCGATCAGCCCCAGCATTTT. This encodes CASSLLGPDQPQHF.

This clonotype was counted only a few times. This rearrangement joins TRBV4-3 to TRBJ2-3; no clear D. The CDR3 covers 15 residues. V dropped 2 bases and J dropped 2 bases, with 11 bases sitting between them. CDR1 LGHNA and CDR2 YSLEER come from the germline V gene. CDR3 region: CASSQKGRYTDTQYF. In nucleotides, the CDR3 is TGCGCCAGCAGCCAAAAAGGACGGTACACAGATACGCAGTATTTT.

The V call is TRBV20-1, the J call TRBJ2-1; no reliable D call. V gave up 6 bases and J gave up 4 bases, with 13 bases separating them. CDR1 is DFQATT and CDR2 is SNEGSKA in the germline V gene (reference sequence). This CDR3 has 13 amino acids. Here the CDR3 DNA reads TGCAGTGCACTCCTCCGGGCTTACAATGAGCAGTTCTTC. Amino acids: CSALLRAYNEQFF.

This clonotype was found a few times. The rearrangement links TRBV29-1 to TRBJ2-3; D is possibly TRBD1 (6 bases). Germline V gene sequence: CDR1 SQVTM, CDR2 ANQGSEA. V was cut by 4 bases and J by 0 bases, with 11 bases left in between. This CDR3 has 14 amino acids. CDR3 nucleotide sequence: TGCAGCGTTGGGGCAGGGGTGAGCACAGATACGCAGTATTTT. Translating it yields CSVGAGVSTDTQYF.

This clonotype was picked up many times. The CDR3 DNA is TGTGCCACCCGACTCTCCCCCTACGAGCAGTACTTC. It codes for CATRLSPYEQYF. The chain combines TRBV27 with TRBJ2-7; D uncertain. CDR3 length: 12 residues. Germline CDR1 reads MNHEY; CDR2 reads SMNVEV (reference sequence). Deletions cut 10 bases from V and 2 bases from J, with 12 bases between.

This chain connects TRBV12-3 or TRBV12-4 to TRBJ1-2; D is ambiguous. The CDR3 runs to 13 residues. V lost 3 bases and J 3 bases, leaving 8 bases between the germline ends. The CDR3 nucleotides read TGTGCCAGCAGTTTGTCACGGTACTATGGCTACACCTTC. Residues: CASSLSRYYGYTF.

The chain uses TRBV30 and TRBJ2-7; 14 nucleotides agree with TRBD2. V shed 0 bases and J 4 bases; nucleotides not matched to a gene: 11. Germline values: CDR1 GTSNPN, CDR2 SVGIG (reference sequence). The CDR3 runs to 18 residues. Here the CDR3 DNA reads TGTGCCTGGAGTGTAAAGGGACTAGCGGGAGAGAAGAAGTACGAGCAGTACTTC. Its protein product is CAWSVKGLAGEKKYEQYF.

The CDR3 reads CSASTQGNGYTF. The DNA for the CDR3 is TGCAGTGCTTCGACTCAGGGGAATGGCTACACCTTC. The chain uses TRBV20-1 and TRBJ1-2; perhaps TRBD1 as D (6 bases). Germline lookup yields CDR1 DFQATT and CDR2 SNEGSKA (reference sequence). Trimming pared 5 bases from V and 6 bases from J, leaving 13 bases between. The CDR3 sequence is 12 residues long.

There are a few counts of this clonotype. A junction boundary mismatches the germline segment, possibly from a read error. This chain connects TRBV6-4 to TRBJ1-1; D call uncertain. This CDR3 region has 13 residues. Germline values: CDR1 MRHNA, CDR2 SNTAGT. As DNA, the CDR3 is TGTACCAGCAGTACTGAAGCCACGGAATGGGCTTTCTTT. Protein product: CTSSTEATEWAFF.

This clonotype has ten or more counts. This rearrangement joins TRBV7-9 to TRBJ2-2, with 9 bases lining up with TRBD2. Losses at the gene ends were 4 bases for V and 4 bases for J; bases not matched to a gene: 4. The V gene's germline CDR1 is SEHNR and CDR2 FQNEAQ (reference sequence). The CDR3 is 15 amino acids. The CDR3 here is CASSSPLAGTGELFF. CDR3 coding DNA: TGTGCCAGCAGCTCCCCACTAGCGGGCACCGGGGAGCTGTTTTTT.

Many counts were recorded for this clonotype. The V call is TRBV28, the J call TRBJ1-1; D call uncertain. The germline V gene has CDR1 MDHEN and CDR2 SYDVKM. Trimming stripped 6 bases from V and 6 bases from J, with 14 bases between. This CDR3 region has 13 residues. CDR3 bases: TGTGCCAGCAGATCAGACCCTATTCCTGAAGCTTTCTTT. Residues: CASRSDPIPEAFF.

This clonotype appeared a single time. The V call is TRBV2, the J call TRBJ1-2, with 7 bases aligning to TRBD1. The CDR3 is made up of 14 amino acids. The V gene's germline CDR1 is SNHLY and CDR2 FYNNEI. V shed 8 bases and J 4 bases; nucleotides not matched to a gene: 10. CDR3 DNA sequence: TGTGCCAGCCGGACCATGACAGGGAGCTATGGCTACACCTTC. This gives the protein CASRTMTGSYGYTF.

This clonotype was observed a few times. The chain joins TRBV29-1 to TRBJ2-7, with 7 bases fitting TRBD1. Unmatched junction bases numbered 5, after V lost 3 bases and J lost 3 bases. Germline assignment: CDR1 SQVTM and CDR2 ANQGSEA. This CDR3 region has 13 residues. CDR3 in DNA: TGCAGCGTTGACGGGCAGGGGGACTACGAGCAGTACTTC. It translates to CSVDGQGDYEQYF.